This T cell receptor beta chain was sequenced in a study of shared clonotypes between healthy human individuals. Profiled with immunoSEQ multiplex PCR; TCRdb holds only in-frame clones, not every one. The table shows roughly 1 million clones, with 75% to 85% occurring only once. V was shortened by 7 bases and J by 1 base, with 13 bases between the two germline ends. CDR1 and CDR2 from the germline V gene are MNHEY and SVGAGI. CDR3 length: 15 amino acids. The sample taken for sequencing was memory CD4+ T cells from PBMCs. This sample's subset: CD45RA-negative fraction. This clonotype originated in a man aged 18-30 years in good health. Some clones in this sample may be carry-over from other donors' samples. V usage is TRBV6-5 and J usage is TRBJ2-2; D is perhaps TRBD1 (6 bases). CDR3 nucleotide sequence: TGTGCCAGCAAAGCCGGGACACTGAACACCGGGGAGCTGTTTTTT. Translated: CASKAGTLNTGELFF.